The 25 T cell receptor beta chains given below trace back to one sample, sequenced in a study of T cells in Graves' hyperthyroidism and ophthalmopathy. Amplification yielded TCR beta CDR3 regions, with RNA transcripts as the source. The HTBI primer set served for first-round RT-PCR of the TCR CDR3. Each CDR3 protein gets one entry after TCRdb re-called the multiplex PCR reads with MiXCR. The table shows fewer than 450,000 distinct CDR3 sequences, with approximately 17% occurring only once. The specimen was blood. The receptors here all came from a woman in her thirties with Graves' hyperthyroidism that later progressed to Graves' ophthalmopathy.

V usage is TRBV12-3 or TRBV12-4 and J usage is TRBJ2-1, with D possibly TRBD2 on 6 matching bases. This CDR3 has 12 amino acids. The V end was cut by 7 bases, the J end by 11 bases, with 15 bases between. CDR3 coding DNA: TGTGCCAGCACCCTACTCGGGACTCAGCAGTTCTTC. Amino acid sequence: CASTLLGTQQFF.

This clonotype was recorded many times. This chain uses TRBV7-2 with TRBJ2-5; 7 positions match TRBD2. In germline, CDR1 is SGHTA, CDR2 FQGNSA. The CDR3 consists of 15 residues. The V gene end was trimmed by 5 bases and the J gene end by 5 bases; junction bases not matched to a gene: 11. CDR3 residues: CASSPRGREWETQYF. The CDR3 DNA sequence: TGTGCCAGCAGCCCACGCGGGCGGGAGTGGGAGACCCAGTACTTC.

This clonotype was seen a single time. The chain has TRBV4-1 and TRBJ2-3; no clear D gene. Germline CDR1 and CDR2: MGHRA and YSYEKL. The length of the CDR3 is 14 residues. Deletions cut 2 bases from V and 1 base from J, with 7 bases between. The CDR3 region has the DNA TGCGCCAGCAGCCAAACCGTAGGCACAGATACGCAGTATTTT. It codes for CASSQTVGTDTQYF.

This clonotype was counted many times. The chain combines TRBV2 with TRBJ2-7, with D perhaps matching TRBD1 or TRBD2 (7 bases each). Germline V gene sequence: CDR1 SNHLY, CDR2 FYNNEI. CDR3 length equals 16 residues. Trimming took 1 base from V and 6 from J, leaving 19 bases between them. Here the CDR3 reads CASSEDPAGGVGEQYF. In nucleotides, the CDR3 is TGTGCCAGCAGTGAAGACCCGGCAGGGGGGGTAGGCGAGCAGTACTTC.

V gene TRBV11-3 combines with J gene TRBJ2-3; TRBD2 matches at 10 bases. The CDR3 has 16 amino acids. The V gene's germline CDR1 is SGHNT and CDR2 YENEEA. The junction had 7 bases not matched to a gene; V was cut back by 3 bases and J by 4 bases. The CDR3 sequence: CASSLLAGGSADTQYF. The CDR3 nucleotides are TGTGCCAGCAGCTTGTTAGCGGGAGGCAGCGCAGATACGCAGTATTTT.

This clonotype has a handful of counts. The chain couples TRBV28 to TRBJ1-2, with 9 bases that match TRBD1. This CDR3 spans 15 amino acids. The V gene's germline CDR1 is MDHEN and CDR2 SYDVKM. V shed 4 bases and J 5 bases; nucleotides not matched to a gene: 8. CDR3 protein: CASSWLDRGKYGYTF. The CDR3 coding sequence is TGTGCCAGCAGTTGGCTGGACAGGGGAAAATATGGCTACACCTTC.

This clonotype was observed many times. Compared with germline, one end of the junction differs, possibly owing to a read error. V is TRBV28 and J is TRBJ2-5; D is possibly TRBD2 (5 bases). Germline V CDR1 and CDR2: MDHEN, SYDVKM. This CDR3 spans 13 amino acids. CDR3 sequence reads: CASNPGPRGRSNF. The CDR3 bases are TGTGCCAGCAACCCCGGTCCCCGGGGAAGAAGCAACTTC. The full variable domain, with the rest looked up from reference TRBV28 and TRBJ2-5, is DVKVTQSSRYLVKRTGEKVFLECVQDMDHENMFWYRQDPGLGLRLIYFSYDVKMKEKGDIPEGYSVSREKKERFSLILESASTNQTSMYLCASNPGPRGRSNFGPGTRLLVL.

This clonotype appeared many times. The rearrangement links TRBV27 to TRBJ1-5; the match to TRBD1 covers 10 bases. The CDR3 sequence is 16 residues long. V dropped 4 bases and J dropped 5; count of bases not matched to a gene: 8. Germline V lookup: CDR1 MNHEY, CDR2 SMNVEV (reference sequence). The CDR3 region is CASSSSTGGLYQPQHF. The CDR3 nucleotides read TGTGCCAGCAGTTCCTCGACAGGGGGCTTATATCAGCCCCAGCATTTT.

V gene TRBV27 combines with J gene TRBJ1-1, with 7 bases fitting TRBD1. Trimming removed 7 bases from V and 5 bases from J; junction bases left unmatched: 1. Germline-derived CDR1 and CDR2 are MNHEY and SMNVEV (reference sequence). This CDR3 is built from 11 residues. The CDR3 DNA sequence: TGTGCCAGCAACAGGGGAACTGAAGCTTTCTTT. Translating it yields CASNRGTEAFF.

The rearrangement joins TRBV28 to TRBJ2-7; possibly TRBD1 for D (6 bases). Trimming took off 7 bases at V and 2 bases at J, with 12 bases between the two ends. CDR1 is MDHEN and CDR2 is SYDVKM in the germline V gene. This CDR3 has 13 residues. In DNA, the CDR3 is TGTGCCAGCAACCGAACAGGGACCTACGAGCAGTACTTC. Translation gives CASNRTGTYEQYF.

This clonotype has at least ten counts. The gene calls are TRBV5-1 and TRBJ2-7, with TRBD2 identical over 14 bases. The CDR3 covers 15 residues. Unmatched junction bases numbered 3, after V lost 2 bases and J lost 5 bases. From germline, CDR1 is SGHRS and CDR2 YFSETQ. In DNA, the CDR3 is TGCGCCAGCAGCTTAGGGACTAGCGGGGGTGACGAGCAGTACTTC. It yields the protein CASSLGTSGGDEQYF.

This clonotype showed up many times. V usage is TRBV28 and J usage is TRBJ2-7, with 9 bases lining up with TRBD2. From germline, CDR1 is MDHEN and CDR2 SYDVKM. This CDR3 is built from 14 residues. The J segment lost 0 bases and the V segment lost 4 bases, leaving 1 base of the junction unmatched. CDR3 residues: CASSSGLASYEQYF. In DNA form, the CDR3 reads TGTGCCAGCAGTTCGGGACTAGCCTCCTACGAGCAGTACTTC.

J is TRBJ2-1 and V is TRBV7-8; 7 bases fit TRBD1. Germline V lookup: CDR1 SGHVS, CDR2 FQNEAQ. Trimming removed 4 bases from V and 0 bases from J; junction bases left unmatched: 3. CDR3 length: 15 amino acids. CDR3 region: CASSYGQVSYNEQFF. CDR3 nucleotides: TGTGCCAGCAGCTATGGACAGGTCTCCTACAATGAGCAGTTCTTC.

This clonotype has a single count. The chain is built from TRBV11-3 and TRBJ2-3; perhaps TRBD2 as D (6 bases). Looked up from germline, CDR1 is SGHNT and CDR2 is YENEEA. The length of the CDR3 is 16 residues. Trimming removed 7 bases at V and 2 bases at J, with 19 bases between. The CDR3 DNA follows: TGTGCCAGCACCTCTCTTGGGCGGGGTTACACAGATACGCAGTATTTT. Translating it yields CASTSLGRGYTDTQYF.

This clonotype was observed a few times. The J gene is TRBJ2-1, the V gene TRBV12-3 or TRBV12-4; 9 nucleotides agree with TRBD1. V shed 5 bases and J 6 bases; nucleotides not matched to a gene: 5. This CDR3 spans 14 amino acids. CDR3 in amino acids: CASSPGQGINEQFF. The CDR3 DNA reads TGTGCCAGCAGTCCGGGACAGGGAATCAATGAGCAGTTCTTC.

This clonotype has a handful of counts. The chain recombines TRBV25-1 with TRBJ2-7, with a weak D call TRBD2 (5 bases). Trimming removed 3 bases at V and 1 base at J, with 16 bases between. The CDR3 has 16 amino acids. Germline assignment: CDR1 MGHDK and CDR2 SYGVNS. The CDR3 DNA follows: TGTGCCAGCAGTGATCAGAACGGGAAGACTTCCTACGAGCAGTACTTC. This sequence encodes CASSDQNGKTSYEQYF.

This clonotype was found a few times. The chain couples TRBV20-1 to TRBJ1-1; no clear D. CDR1 DFQATT and CDR2 SNEGSKA come from the germline V gene (reference sequence). Trimming stripped 0 bases from V and 0 bases from J, with 17 bases between. The CDR3 totals 17 residues. The DNA of the CDR3 is TGCAGTGCTAGAGATCTGGACTCGCCGGTGATGAACACTGAAGCTTTCTTT. This sequence encodes CSARDLDSPVMNTEAFF.

This clonotype was detected a few times. This could be a read error, since a much larger clone is one nucleotide away. No conserved phenylalanine or tryptophan is present at the end of the CDR3, so a read error is the likely explanation. V usage is TRBV30 and J usage is TRBJ1-1; 10 bases align to TRBD1. Per germline, CDR1 GTSNPN and CDR2 SVGIG (reference sequence). After removal of 0 bases from V and 1 base from J, the junction contained 2 bases not matched to a gene. The CDR3 runs 15 residues. CDR3 loop: CAWSVRTGGNTEAFL. The CDR3 bases are TGTGCCTGGAGTGTCCGGACAGGGGGGAACACTGAAGCTTTCCTT.

The chain recombines TRBV6-5 with TRBJ2-7; D is uncertain. Germline V gene data show CDR1 as MNHEY and CDR2 as SVGAGI. Between the trimmed V and J ends, which lost 0 bases and 3 bases, there was a span of 12 bases. This CDR3 comprises 15 residues. CDR3 protein: CASSYSRSKVYEQYF. In nucleotides, the CDR3 is TGTGCCAGCAGTTACTCGAGGTCAAAGGTCTACGAGCAGTACTTC.

This clonotype was seen at least ten times. The genes are TRBV19 and TRBJ2-5; D remains unclear. CDR3 size: 17 residues. V was shortened by 1 base and J by 2 bases, with 17 bases between the two germline ends. Germline CDR1 reads LNHDA; CDR2 reads SQIVND (reference sequence). The CDR3 sequence is CASSIGFSGSLQETQYF. The CDR3, as DNA: TGTGCCAGTAGTATAGGGTTCTCCGGCAGCCTACAAGAGACCCAGTACTTC. Supplemented by reference TRBV19 and TRBJ2-5, the full variable domain reads DGGITQSPKYLFRKEGQNVTLSCEQNLNHDAMYWYRQDPGQGLRLIYYSQIVNDFQKGDIAEGYSVSREKKESFPLTVTSAQKNPTAFYLCASSIGFSGSLQETQYFGPGTRLLVL.

This clonotype was recorded many times. The chain links TRBV2 to TRBJ2-7; D gene unclear. The V gene's germline CDR1 is SNHLY and CDR2 FYNNEI. The CDR3 sequence is 10 residues long. The V and J ends lost 3 bases and 4 bases respectively, with 1 base between them. The CDR3 coding sequence is TGTGCCAGCAGTGATTACGAGCAGTACTTC. Amino acid sequence: CASSDYEQYF.

This clonotype was recorded many times. This rearrangement joins TRBV20-1 to TRBJ2-7; D unclear. The CDR3 runs to 12 residues. Trimming left V 2 bases short and J 6 bases short, with 11 bases between. CDR1 DFQATT and CDR2 SNEGSKA come from the germline V gene (reference sequence). The CDR3 nucleotides are TGCAGTGCTAGAAAACCGGACGGCGAGCAGTACTTC. Protein product: CSARKPDGEQYF.

This clonotype occurred many times. The chain employs TRBV10-3 and TRBJ2-5; D not certain. CDR1 is ENHRY, CDR2 SYGVKD, per germline. The V and J ends lost 2 bases and 2 bases respectively, with 3 bases between them. The CDR3 is 12 residues long. The CDR3 is CAISEKQETQYF. The CDR3 DNA sequence: TGTGCCATCAGTGAGAAACAAGAGACCCAGTACTTC.

Notes on this clonotype: A much larger clone is a single base away; this may be a read error. The V gene is TRBV2, the J gene TRBJ1-1; TRBD1 might be the D (5 bases). V was trimmed by 7 bases and J by 2 bases, leaving 11 bases between them. Germline assignment: CDR1 SNHLY and CDR2 FYNNEI. This CDR3 is 13 amino acids long. The CDR3 here is CASTADRNTEAFF. DNA of the CDR3: TGTGCCAGCACCGCAGACAGAAACACTGAAGCTTTCTTT.

This clonotype was detected ten times or more. CDR3 bases: TGTGCCAGCCTTCTGGCGGGGAGGACAGATACGCAGTATTTT. Translation: CASLLAGRTDTQYF. V is TRBV12-3 or TRBV12-4 and J is TRBJ2-3; D may be TRBD2 (6 bases). V dropped 8 bases and J dropped 3 bases, with 15 bases sitting between them. The CDR3 runs 14 residues.